This entry is about one T cell receptor beta chain. Its matching antigen is unknown. Generated by immunoSEQ multiplex PCR, the TCRdb table keeps only in-frame clones and is missing some. The table has roughly 84,000 clones, more than 65% seen once. Germline loops: CDR1 MNHNS, CDR2 SASEGT. The CDR3 covers 13 residues. Between the trimmed V and J ends, which lost 7 bases and 4 bases, there was a span of 11 bases. These data originate in a study of OX40 agonist ivuxolimab in advanced cancers. Study-level information: At doses from 0.01 to 10 mg/kg, patients were given intravenous ivuxolimab every 2 weeks. Patients undergoing dose escalation presented with hepatocellular carcinoma, melanoma, renal cell or head and neck cancer. Enrollees could have had prior anti-PD-1, anti-PD-L1 or anti-CTLA-4 therapy, which roughly 40% had received.

Findings and limits, study-wide: Partial responders receiving 0.1-3.0 mg/kg showed among the lowest clonal expansion.

This sequence originates from an adult with an advanced solid tumor such as melanoma, head and neck, liver or kidney cancer. The sample here was CD4+ or CD8+ T cells sorted from blood, taken in a trial of the OX40 agonist ivuxolimab. V usage is TRBV6-1 and J usage is TRBJ2-1; TRBD2 is a possible D gene (6 bases). The chain's CDR3 is CASTRDSYNEQFF. The CDR3 nucleotides are TGTGCCAGCACCCGGGACTCATACAATGAGCAGTTCTTC.